The sequence of this T cell receptor beta chain was determined in a study of T cell responses to AZD1222 COVID-19 vaccine. TCRdb's copy holds only in-frame clones and misses some; the assay was immunoSEQ multiplex PCR. Of about 94,000 clones detected, 90% appear once; the ten largest clones hold about 8.4%. Trimming took 5 bases from V and 15 from J, leaving 20 bases between them. Germline CDR1 SEHNR, CDR2 FQNEAQ (reference sequence). CDR3 length equals 13 residues. The chain has TRBV7-9 and TRBJ2-4; D perhaps matches TRBD1 (5 bases). The receptor was isolated from an adult in good health. The sequencing here drew on peripheral blood, taken on day 0 of AZD1222 vaccination. This CDR3 is CASSPSLGQGWYF. In DNA, the CDR3 is TGTGCCAGCAGCCCTAGTCTGGGCCAGGGTTGGTACTTC.